This is a list of T cell receptor beta chains from one sample in a study of spatial heterogeneity in lung cancer. MiXCR, applied by TCRdb to the 5' RACE reads, yields one record per CDR3 protein. The table records about 3,200 distinct CDR3 sequences, about 17% of them present only once. The source was lung tumor tissue, collected at surgery. The receptors stem from a male donor with early-stage non-small cell lung cancer. CDR3s include the opening cysteine and the closing phenylalanine or tryptophan. A D gene is named only where the DNA matches it firmly. Size tells how often a clone was seen (once, few, many) or the class of an expanded clone, and some rows leave it out.

clone_size j_call v_call d_call cdr3_nt cdr3_aa
NA TRBJ2-2 TRBV28 NA TGTGCCAGCAGTTTTGGCCTAGCAGTGAACACCGGGGAGCTGTTTTTT CASSFGLAVNTGELFF
medium-sized TRBJ2-3 TRBV12-3/TRBV12-4 NA TGTGCCAGCAGGCTCCAGGCGGGTAGGGGCACAGATACGCAGTATTTT CASRLQAGRGTDTQYF
medium-sized TRBJ2-2 TRBV12-3/TRBV12-4 TRBD1 TGTGCCAGCAGTGAAACAGGGGCCGGGGAGCTGTTTTTT CASSETGAGELFF
medium-sized TRBJ2-3 TRBV6-1 NA TGTGCCAGCACCCGGAGTCTTGGAGATACGCAGTATTTT CASTRSLGDTQYF
few TRBJ2-7 TRBV20-1 NA TGCAGTGCTCCGACGGCAGCCTACGAGCAGTACTTC CSAPTAAYEQYF
few TRBJ1-2 TRBV20-1 NA TGCAGTGCTAGAGTAGCCACAGCTGGGTATGGCTACACCTTC CSARVATAGYGYTF
NA TRBJ2-7 TRBV5-7 NA TGTGCCAGCAGCTCGCGAGCCGCCACCTACGAGCAGTACTTC CASSSRAATYEQYF
few TRBJ1-2 TRBV11-2 TRBD1 TGTGCCAGCAGCTCGACAGGGGTCTATGGCTACACCTTC CASSSTGVYGYTF
NA TRBJ1-1 TRBV6-5 NA TGTGCCAGCAGTTACTCGGTGGGACCGATGAACACTGAAGCTTTCTTT CASSYSVGPMNTEAFF
NA TRBJ2-7 TRBV11-2 NA TGTGCCAGCAGCTTAGAACGGGGCGGCTCCTACGAGCAGTACTTC CASSLERGGSYEQYF
NA TRBJ2-7 TRBV20-1 NA TGCAGTGCTCACCCAGCCTATCACGATGAGCAGTACTTC CSAHPAYHDEQYF
medium-sized TRBJ2-7 TRBV28 NA TGTGCCAGCAGCCGGAGGAGTGGCGCCTACGAGCAGTACTTC CASSRRSGAYEQYF
NA TRBJ2-7 TRBV6-1 NA TGTGCCAGCAGCGAGAACTACGAGCAGTACTTC CASSENYEQYF